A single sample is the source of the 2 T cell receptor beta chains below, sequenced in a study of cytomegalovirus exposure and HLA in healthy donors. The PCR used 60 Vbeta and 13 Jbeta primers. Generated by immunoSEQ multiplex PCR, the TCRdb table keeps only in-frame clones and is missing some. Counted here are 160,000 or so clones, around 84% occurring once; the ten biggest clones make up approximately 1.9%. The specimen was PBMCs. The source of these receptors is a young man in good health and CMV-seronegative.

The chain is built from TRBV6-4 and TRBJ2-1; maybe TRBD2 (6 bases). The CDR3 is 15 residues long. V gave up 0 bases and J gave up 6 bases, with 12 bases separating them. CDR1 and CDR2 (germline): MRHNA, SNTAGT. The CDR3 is CASSDSTGEGNEQFF. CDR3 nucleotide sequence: TGTGCCAGCAGTGACTCAACGGGAGAGGGCAATGAGCAGTTCTTC.

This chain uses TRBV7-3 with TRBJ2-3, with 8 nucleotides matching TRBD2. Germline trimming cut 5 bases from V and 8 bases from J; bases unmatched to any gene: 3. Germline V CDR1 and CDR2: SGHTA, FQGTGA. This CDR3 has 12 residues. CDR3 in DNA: TGTGCCAGCAGCCCGGGAGGGGGTACGCAGTATTTT. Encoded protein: CASSPGGGTQYF.